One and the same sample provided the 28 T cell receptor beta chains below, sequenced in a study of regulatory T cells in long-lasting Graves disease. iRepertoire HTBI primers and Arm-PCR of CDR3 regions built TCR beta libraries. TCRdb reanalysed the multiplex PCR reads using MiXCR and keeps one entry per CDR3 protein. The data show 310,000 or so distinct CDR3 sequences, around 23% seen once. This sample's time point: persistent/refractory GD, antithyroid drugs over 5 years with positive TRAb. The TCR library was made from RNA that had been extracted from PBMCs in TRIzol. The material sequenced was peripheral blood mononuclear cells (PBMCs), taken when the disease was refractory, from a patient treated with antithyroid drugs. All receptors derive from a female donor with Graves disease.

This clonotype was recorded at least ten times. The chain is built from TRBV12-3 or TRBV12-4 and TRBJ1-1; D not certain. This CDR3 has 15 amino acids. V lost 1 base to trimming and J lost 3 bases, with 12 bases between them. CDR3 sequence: CASSLVGFMDTEAFF. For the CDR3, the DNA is TGTGCCAGCAGTTTAGTTGGGTTTATGGACACTGAAGCTTTCTTT.

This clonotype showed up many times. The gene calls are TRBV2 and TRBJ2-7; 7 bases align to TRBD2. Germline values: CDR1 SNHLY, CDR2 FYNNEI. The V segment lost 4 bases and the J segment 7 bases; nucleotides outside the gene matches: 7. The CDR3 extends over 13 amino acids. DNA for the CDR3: TGTGCCAGCAGTGTCGGCGGGAGACGTGAGCAGTACTTC. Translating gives CASSVGGRREQYF.

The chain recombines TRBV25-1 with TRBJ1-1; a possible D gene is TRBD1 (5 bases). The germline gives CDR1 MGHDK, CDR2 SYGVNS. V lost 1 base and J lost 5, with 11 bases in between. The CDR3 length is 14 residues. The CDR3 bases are TGTGCCAGCAGTGAATTGGGGGGGTGGACTGAAGCTTTCTTT. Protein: CASSELGGWTEAFF.

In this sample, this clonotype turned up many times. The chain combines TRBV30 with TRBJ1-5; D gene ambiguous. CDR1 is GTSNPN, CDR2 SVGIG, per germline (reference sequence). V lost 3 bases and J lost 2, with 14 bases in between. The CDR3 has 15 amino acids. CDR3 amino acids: CAWRDRTRGNQPQHF. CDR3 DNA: TGTGCCTGGAGGGACCGGACGAGAGGCAATCAGCCCCAGCATTTT.

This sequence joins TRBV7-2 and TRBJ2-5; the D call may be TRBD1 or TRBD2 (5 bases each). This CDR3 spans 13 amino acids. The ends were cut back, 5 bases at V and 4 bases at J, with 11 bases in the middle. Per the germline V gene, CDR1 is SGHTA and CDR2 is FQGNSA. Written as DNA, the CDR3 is TGTGCCAGCAGCCGAGGGGCCGGAGAGACCCAGTACTTC. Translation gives CASSRGAGETQYF.

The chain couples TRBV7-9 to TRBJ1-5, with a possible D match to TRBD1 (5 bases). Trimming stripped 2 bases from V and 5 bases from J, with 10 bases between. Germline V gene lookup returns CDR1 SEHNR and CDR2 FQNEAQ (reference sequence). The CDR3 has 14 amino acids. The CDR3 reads CASSLRGDDQPQHF. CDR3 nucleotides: TGTGCCAGCAGCTTACGGGGGGACGATCAGCCCCAGCATTTT.

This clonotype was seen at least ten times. CDR3 sequence: CASRLGVAEAFF. CDR3 DNA: TGCGCCAGCCGTTTAGGGGTCGCCGAAGCTTTCTTT. This sequence joins TRBV5-1 and TRBJ1-1; D is possibly TRBD1 (5 bases). CDR1 and CDR2 (germline): SGHRS, YFSETQ. Between the trimmed V and J ends, which lost 7 bases and 8 bases, there was a span of 15 bases. This CDR3 spans 12 amino acids.

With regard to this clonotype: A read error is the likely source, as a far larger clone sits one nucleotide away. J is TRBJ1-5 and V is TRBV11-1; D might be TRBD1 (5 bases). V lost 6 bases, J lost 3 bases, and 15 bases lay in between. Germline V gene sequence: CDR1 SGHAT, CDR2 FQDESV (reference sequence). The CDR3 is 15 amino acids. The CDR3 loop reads CASSPERGVNQPQHF. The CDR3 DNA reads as TGTGCCAGCAGTCCGGAGCGGGGGGTCAATCAGCCCCAGCATTTT.

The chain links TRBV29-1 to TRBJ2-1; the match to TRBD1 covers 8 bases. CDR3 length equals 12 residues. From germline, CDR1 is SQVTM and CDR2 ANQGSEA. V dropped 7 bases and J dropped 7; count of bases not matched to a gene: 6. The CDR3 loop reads CSAQGAGNEQFF. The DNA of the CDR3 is TGCAGCGCTCAGGGGGCGGGTAATGAGCAGTTCTTC.

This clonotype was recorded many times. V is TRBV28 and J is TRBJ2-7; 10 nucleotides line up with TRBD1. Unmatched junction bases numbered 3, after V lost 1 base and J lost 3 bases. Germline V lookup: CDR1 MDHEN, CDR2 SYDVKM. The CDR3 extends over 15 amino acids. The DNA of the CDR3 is TGTGCCAGCAGTTTATCGGGGACAGGGGACTACGAGCAGTACTTC. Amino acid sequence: CASSLSGTGDYEQYF.

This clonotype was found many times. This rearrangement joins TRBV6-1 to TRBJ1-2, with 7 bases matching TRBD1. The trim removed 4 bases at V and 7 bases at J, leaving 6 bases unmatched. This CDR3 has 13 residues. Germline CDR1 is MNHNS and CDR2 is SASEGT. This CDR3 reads CASSGAGGSGYTF. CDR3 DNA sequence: TGTGCCAGCAGTGGGGCAGGGGGTAGTGGCTACACCTTC.

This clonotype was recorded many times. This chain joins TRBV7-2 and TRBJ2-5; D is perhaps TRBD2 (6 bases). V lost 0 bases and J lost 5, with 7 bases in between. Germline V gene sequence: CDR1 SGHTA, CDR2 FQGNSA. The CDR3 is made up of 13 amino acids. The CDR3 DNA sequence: TGTGCCAGCAGCTTAGCTGGAGGGGAGACCCAGTACTTC. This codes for CASSLAGGETQYF.

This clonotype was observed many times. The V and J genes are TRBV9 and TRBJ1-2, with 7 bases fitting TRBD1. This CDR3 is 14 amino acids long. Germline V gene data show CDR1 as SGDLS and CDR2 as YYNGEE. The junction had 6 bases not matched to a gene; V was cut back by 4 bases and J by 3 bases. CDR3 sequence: CASSPLTGDYGYTF. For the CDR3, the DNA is TGTGCCAGCAGCCCTCTAACAGGGGACTATGGCTACACCTTC. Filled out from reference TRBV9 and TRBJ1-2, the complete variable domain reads DSGVTQTPKHLITATGQRVTLRCSPRSGDLSVYWYQQSLDQGLQFLIQYYNGEERAKGNILERFSAQQFPDLHSELNLSSLELGDSALYFCASSPLTGDYGYTFGSGTRLTVV.

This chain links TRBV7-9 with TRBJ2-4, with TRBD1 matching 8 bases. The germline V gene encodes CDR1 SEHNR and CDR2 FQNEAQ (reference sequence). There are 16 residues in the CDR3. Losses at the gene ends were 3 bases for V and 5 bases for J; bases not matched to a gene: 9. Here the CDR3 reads CASSFQTGVGENIQYF. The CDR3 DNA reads TGTGCCAGCAGCTTCCAGACAGGGGTGGGGGAAAACATTCAGTACTTC.

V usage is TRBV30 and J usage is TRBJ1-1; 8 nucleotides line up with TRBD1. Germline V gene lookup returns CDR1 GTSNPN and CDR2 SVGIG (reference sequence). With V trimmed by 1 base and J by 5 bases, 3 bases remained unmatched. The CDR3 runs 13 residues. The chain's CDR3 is CAWSGQGRTEAFF. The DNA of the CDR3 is TGTGCCTGGAGTGGACAGGGGAGGACTGAAGCTTTCTTT. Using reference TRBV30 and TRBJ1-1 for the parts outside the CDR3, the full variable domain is SQTIHQWPATLVQPVGSPLSLECTVEGTSNPNLYWYRQAAGRGLQLLFYSVGIGQISSEVPQNLSASRPQDRQFILSSKKLLLSDSGFYLCAWSGQGRTEAFFGQGTRLTVV.

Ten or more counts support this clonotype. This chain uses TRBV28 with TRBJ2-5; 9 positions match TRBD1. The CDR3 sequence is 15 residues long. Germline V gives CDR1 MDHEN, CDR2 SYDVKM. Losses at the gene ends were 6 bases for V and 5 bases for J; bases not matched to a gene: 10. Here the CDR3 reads CASSISPTGGETQYF. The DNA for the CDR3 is TGTGCCAGCAGCATTTCACCCACAGGGGGCGAGACCCAGTACTTC.

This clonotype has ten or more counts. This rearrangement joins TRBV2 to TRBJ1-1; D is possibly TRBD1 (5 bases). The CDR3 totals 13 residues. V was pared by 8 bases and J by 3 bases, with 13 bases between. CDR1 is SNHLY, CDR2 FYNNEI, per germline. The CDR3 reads CASSPGRHTEAFF. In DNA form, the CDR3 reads TGTGCCAGCTCTCCGGGGCGGCACACTGAAGCTTTCTTT.

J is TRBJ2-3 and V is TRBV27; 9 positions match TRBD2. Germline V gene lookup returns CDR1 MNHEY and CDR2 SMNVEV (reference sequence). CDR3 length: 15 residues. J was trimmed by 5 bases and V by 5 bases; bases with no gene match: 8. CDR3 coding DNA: TGTGCCAGCAGTGAGACTAGCGGCGCCCTAGATACGCAGTATTTT. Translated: CASSETSGALDTQYF.

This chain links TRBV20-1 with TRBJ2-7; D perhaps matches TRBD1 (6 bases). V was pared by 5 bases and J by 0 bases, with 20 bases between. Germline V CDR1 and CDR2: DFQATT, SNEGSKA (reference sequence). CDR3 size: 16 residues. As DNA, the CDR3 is TGCAGTGCTCGCCACCCTCAGGGGATCTACTCCTACGAGCAGTACTTC. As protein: CSARHPQGIYSYEQYF.

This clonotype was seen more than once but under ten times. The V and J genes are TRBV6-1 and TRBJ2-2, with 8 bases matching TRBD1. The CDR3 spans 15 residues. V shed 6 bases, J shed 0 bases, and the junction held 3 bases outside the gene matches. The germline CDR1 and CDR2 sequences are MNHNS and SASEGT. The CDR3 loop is CASRPQGANTGELFF. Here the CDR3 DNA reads TGTGCCAGCAGGCCACAGGGGGCGAACACCGGGGAGCTGTTTTTT.

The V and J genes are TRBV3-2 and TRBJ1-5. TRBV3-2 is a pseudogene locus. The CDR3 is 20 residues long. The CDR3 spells CASSQGSLQEALDSNQPQHF. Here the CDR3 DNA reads TGTGCCAGCAGCCAAGGATCCCTACAGGAGGCCCTCGATAGCAATCAGCCCCAGCATTTT.

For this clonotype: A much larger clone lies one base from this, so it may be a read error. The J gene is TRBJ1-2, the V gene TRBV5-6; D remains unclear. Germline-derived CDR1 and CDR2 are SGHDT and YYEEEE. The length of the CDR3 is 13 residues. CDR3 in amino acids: CASSLMRSYGHTF. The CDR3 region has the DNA TGTGCCAGCAGCTTGATGAGAAGCTATGGCCACACCTTC.

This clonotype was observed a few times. CDR3 nucleotide sequence: TGTGCCAGCAGTTTGTTACAGGGGGACTACGAGCAGTACTTC. Translating gives CASSLLQGDYEQYF. The rearrangement links TRBV28 to TRBJ2-7; 8 nucleotides match TRBD1. Germline values: CDR1 MDHEN, CDR2 SYDVKM. CDR3 size: 14 residues. The trim removed 3 bases at V and 3 bases at J, leaving 4 bases unmatched. The variable domain in full, with the rest retrieved from reference TRBV28 and TRBJ2-7, is DVKVTQSSRYLVKRTGEKVFLECVQDMDHENMFWYRQDPGLGLRLIYFSYDVKMKEKGDIPEGYSVSREKKERFSLILESASTNQTSMYLCASSLLQGDYEQYFGPGTRLTVT.

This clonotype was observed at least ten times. The CDR3 region is CAWSVESRGRNEKLFF. The CDR3 DNA is TGTGCCTGGAGTGTAGAGTCAAGGGGACGCAATGAAAAACTGTTTTTT. This sequence joins TRBV30 and TRBJ1-4, with D perhaps matching TRBD1 (5 bases). V gave up 0 bases and J gave up 5 bases, with 16 bases separating them. The CDR3 totals 16 residues. Germline V gene sequence: CDR1 GTSNPN, CDR2 SVGIG (reference sequence). Combining the CDR3 with reference TRBV30 and TRBJ1-4 gives the whole variable domain SQTIHQWPATLVQPVGSPLSLECTVEGTSNPNLYWYRQAAGRGLQLLFYSVGIGQISSEVPQNLSASRPQDRQFILSSKKLLLSDSGFYLCAWSVESRGRNEKLFFGSGTQLSVL.

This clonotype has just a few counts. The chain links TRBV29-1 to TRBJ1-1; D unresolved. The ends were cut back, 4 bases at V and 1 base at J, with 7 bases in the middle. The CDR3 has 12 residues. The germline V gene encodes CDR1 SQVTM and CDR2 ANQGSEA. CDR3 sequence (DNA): TGCAGCGTTGCAAGCCCGAACACTGAAGCTTTCTTT. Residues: CSVASPNTEAFF.

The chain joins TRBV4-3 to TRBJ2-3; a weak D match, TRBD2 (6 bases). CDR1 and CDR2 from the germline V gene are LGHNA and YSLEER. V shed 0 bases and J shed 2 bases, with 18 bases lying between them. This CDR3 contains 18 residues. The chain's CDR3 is CASSQERSASVFTDTQYF. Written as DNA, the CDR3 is TGCGCCAGCAGCCAAGAAAGGTCGGCTAGCGTTTTCACAGATACGCAGTATTTT.

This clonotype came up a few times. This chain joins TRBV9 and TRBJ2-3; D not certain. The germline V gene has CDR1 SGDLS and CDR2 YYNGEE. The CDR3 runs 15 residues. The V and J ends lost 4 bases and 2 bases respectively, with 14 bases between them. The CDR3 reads CASSLQVSYTDTQYF. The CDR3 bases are TGTGCCAGCAGCCTCCAGGTATCTTACACAGATACGCAGTATTTT.

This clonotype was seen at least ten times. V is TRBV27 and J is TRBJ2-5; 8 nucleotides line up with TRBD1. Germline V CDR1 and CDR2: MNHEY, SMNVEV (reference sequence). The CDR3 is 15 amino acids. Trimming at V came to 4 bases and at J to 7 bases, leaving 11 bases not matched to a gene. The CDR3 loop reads CASSSSRGPRGTQYF. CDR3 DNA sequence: TGTGCCAGCAGTTCGAGCAGGGGGCCTAGGGGGACCCAGTACTTC.